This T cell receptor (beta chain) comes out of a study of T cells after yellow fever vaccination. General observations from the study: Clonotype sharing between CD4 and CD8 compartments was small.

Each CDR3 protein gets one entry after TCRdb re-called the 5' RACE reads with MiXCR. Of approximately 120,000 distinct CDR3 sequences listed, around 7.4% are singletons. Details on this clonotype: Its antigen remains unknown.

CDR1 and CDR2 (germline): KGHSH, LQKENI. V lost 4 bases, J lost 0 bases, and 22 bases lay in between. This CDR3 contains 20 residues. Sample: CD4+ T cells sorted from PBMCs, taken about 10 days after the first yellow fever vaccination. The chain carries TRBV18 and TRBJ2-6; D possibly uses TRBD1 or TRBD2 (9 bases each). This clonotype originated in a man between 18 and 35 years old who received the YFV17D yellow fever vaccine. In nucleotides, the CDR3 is TGTGCCAGCTCACGACTAGCGGTACAGGGGGCTCTCTCTGGGGCCAACGTCCTGACTTTC. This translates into CASSRLAVQGALSGANVLTF.